This T cell receptor beta chain derives from a study of CD8+CD57+ T cells in acquired aplastic anemia listed by TCRdb under 2018. Concerning the study at large: DNA extracted from sorted CD4+ and CD8+ cells had a mean of approximately 3 ug, with a range of roughly 0.2 to 30 ug. CD8+CD57+ expansion was defined as frequency above the mean frequency observed in healthy subjects.

Flow cytometry had shown CD8+CD57+ cell expansion in the patients selected for sequencing. Every patient had severe acquired aplastic anemia, diagnosed using the International Study of Aplastic Anemia and Agranulocytosis and Camitta criteria. Patients had received no therapy at the time of blood sampling. In this study, sorted CD4+ and CD8+ T cells from the blood of healthy subjects and of severe aplastic anemia patients had their TCR repertoires deep-sequenced. In the USA, patient enrollment took place under clinicaltrials.gov protocols 00001620, 01623167, 00001397, 00071045, 00081523 and 00961064. Ficoll-Paque density gradient centrifugation was used to isolate peripheral blood mononuclear cells. Before DNA was extracted, CD4+ and CD8+ T cells were sorted using either FACS or magnetic beads. Here is what the overall study found, with its caveats: Over 25 CD8+ CDR3 sequences were found in both patients and controls but appeared to be highly expressed in patients and within the immunodominant clones of the patients. CD8+ Simpson's diversity did not differ significantly between patients and healthy controls (P=0.060).

Profiling of TCR beta VDJ combinations and CDR3 sequences used genomic DNA as the template. TCR repertoire sequencing was run on an Illumina HiSeq 2000. Under the source paper's analysis protocol: Repertoire assessment relied on Simpson's diversity index, CDR3 size and DJ length profiles, and TRBV/TRBJ rearrangement plots. The most abundant DNA sequence in the deep sequencing data was defined as the immunodominant clone. CDR3 amino acid sequences were screened for sharing across subjects and compared with published repertoires and the VDJdb database. The public reads were reprocessed in TCRdb via fastp at Q25 and MiXCR, keeping in-frame beta chains. Every entry covers one CDR3 protein and lists the most common genes and DNA from its rows. In this record, the V and J calls reflect TCRdb's handling and not the investigators' own analysis. This sample gives roughly 180,000 distinct CDR3 sequences in total; around 50% of them show up just once. The top ten clonotypes cover 10% to 15% of the sample.

Based on the germline V gene, the CDR1 and CDR2 sequences are MNHNS and SASEGT. Deletion took 2 bases off V and 0 bases off J, with a span of 10 bases between the germline ends. Reading from cysteine to phenylalanine, the CDR3 counts 15 amino acids. The retained sequence is limited to the CDR3, 45 bases, with the frame set at the first base. Many counts were recorded for this clonotype. It has no known antigen specificity. Base qualities are not at hand, and no much larger clone is one base apart. Rearrangement joined TRBV6-1 to TRBJ1-2; no D segment can be confidently identified. The receptor comes from a human donor with aplastic anemia. The sample was sorted CD4+, CD8+, or CD8+CD57+ T cells (not recorded which) from PBMCs. The nucleotide sequence reads as follows: TGTGCCAGCAGTGAAAGGAGTGGGGCTAACTATGGCTACACCTTC. Its translation is CASSERSGANYGYTF.